This T cell receptor (beta chain) was sequenced for a study of T-cell reconstitution after alpha-beta-depleted transplantation in children. Study findings and constraints: From surviving recipient T cells and thymic progenitors came the high day-60 TCRbeta diversity observed in some patients. T-cell counts and diversity were attributed mostly to newly produced T cells one year after transplant.

Unique molecular identifiers were built into the TCRbeta library. TCRdb recomputed calls from the PCR reads with MiXCR, one row per CDR3 protein. The sample holds roughly 570,000 distinct CDR3 sequences; 25% to 30% are singletons and the top ten take just over 35%. Germline CDR1 MNHEY, CDR2 SMNVEV (reference sequence). The CDR3 extends over 14 amino acids. V trimming: 5 bases; J trimming: 12 bases; junction bases outside the gene matches: 14. This clonotype has a handful of counts. Its cognate antigen is unknown. This sample comprised PBMCs, obtained before TCRalphabeta/CD19-depleted stem cell transplant. The chain combines TRBV27 with TRBJ2-7; 9 positions match TRBD2. The receptor was isolated from a boy younger than two with Wiskott-Aldrich syndrome, due to receive a stem cell transplant. This chain's CDR3 is CASSSSGTSYSLYF. Written as DNA, the CDR3 is TGTGCCAGCAGTAGTTCCGGGACTAGCTATTCTTTGTACTTC.